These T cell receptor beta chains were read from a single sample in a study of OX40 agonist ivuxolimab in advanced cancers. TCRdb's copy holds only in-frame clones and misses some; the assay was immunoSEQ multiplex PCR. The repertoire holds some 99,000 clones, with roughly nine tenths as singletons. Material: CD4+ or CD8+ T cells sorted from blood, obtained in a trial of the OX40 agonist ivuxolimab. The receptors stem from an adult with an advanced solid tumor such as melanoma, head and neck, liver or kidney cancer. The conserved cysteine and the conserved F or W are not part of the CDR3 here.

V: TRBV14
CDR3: ASSQGRIRDSGNTIY

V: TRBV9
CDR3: ASSRASSYNEQF

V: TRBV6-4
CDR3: ASSDTGILTDTQY

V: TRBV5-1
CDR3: ASSLAGTNYGYT

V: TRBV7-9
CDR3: ASSRGFSGNTIY

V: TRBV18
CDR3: ASSLSGWGYTEAF

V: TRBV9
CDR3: ASSADGTGYNPQH

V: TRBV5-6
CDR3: ASSLGRGLYNSPLH

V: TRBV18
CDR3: ASSPETGMNTEAF

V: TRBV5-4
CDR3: ASSLGSPDTQY

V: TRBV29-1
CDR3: SVAGGVYGYT

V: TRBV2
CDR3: ASSERDNSYEQY

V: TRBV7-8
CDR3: ASSLTAGVGELF

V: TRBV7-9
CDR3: ASSQPGTGIYNEQF

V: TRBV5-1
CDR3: ASTEGQGKNYGYT

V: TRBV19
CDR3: ASSADRGRYQY

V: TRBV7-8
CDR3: ASSPREVGGEQY

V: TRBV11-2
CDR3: ASSSGLSVEGGYT

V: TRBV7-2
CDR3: ASSSQGFSGELF

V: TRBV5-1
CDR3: ASSTADGYQQY

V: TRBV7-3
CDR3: ASSPLGGEYNEQF

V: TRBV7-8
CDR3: ASSTRGDFAQPQH

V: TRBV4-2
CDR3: ASSQRTTSGGAYNEQF

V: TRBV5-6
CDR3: ASSFWGRISSGYT

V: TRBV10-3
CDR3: AIASYRLLSGEQY

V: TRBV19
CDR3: ASTPGRGGGPADEQF

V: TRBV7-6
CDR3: ASSLGASRGGPNEQF

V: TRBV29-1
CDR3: SAGGGTGGSGYT

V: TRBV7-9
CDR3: ASSLGGSIYEQY

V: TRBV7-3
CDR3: ASSLFRGGELF

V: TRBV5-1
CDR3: ASSPQQPGAGTEAF

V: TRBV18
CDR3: ASSRRGAPGTGELF

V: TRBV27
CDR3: ASLPRHGTVNTGELF

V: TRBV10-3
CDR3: AISESGSDAGYGYT

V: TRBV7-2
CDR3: ASSLVGVSGNTIY

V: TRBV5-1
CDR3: ASSLVSQGADGYT

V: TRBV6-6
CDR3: ASSGGLAKNIQY

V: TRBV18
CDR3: ASSPGGGTNTGELF

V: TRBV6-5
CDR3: ASNLQGSHEQY

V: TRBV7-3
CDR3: ASSAPGGSTGELF

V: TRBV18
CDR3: ASSPVGGLGEQF

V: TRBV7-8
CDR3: ASTTSGGAPSYNEQF

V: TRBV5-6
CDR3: ASSPGRNTNYGYT

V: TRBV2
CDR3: ASTPDRGDSNEQF

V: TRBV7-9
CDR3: ASSLMGTGSNSPLH

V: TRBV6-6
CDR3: ASTDTTDTQY

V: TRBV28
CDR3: ASSTGTFQETQY

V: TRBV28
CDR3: ASRRDTSSGANVLT

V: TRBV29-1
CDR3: SVLDRNNEQF

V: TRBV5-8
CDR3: ASSLATQY

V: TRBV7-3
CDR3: ASSLNQETEAF

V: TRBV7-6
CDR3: ASSKDSLLSGANVLT

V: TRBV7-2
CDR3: ASSLDRTQPQH

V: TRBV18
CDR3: ASSPPSGNTIY

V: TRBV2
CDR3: ASMEGSGNTIY

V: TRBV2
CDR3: ASSPGTFPEAF

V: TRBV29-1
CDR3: SVDANTGELF

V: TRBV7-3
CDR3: ASSLGQNNEQF